Listed here are 24 T cell receptor beta chains from one sample, sequenced in a study of OX40 agonist ivuxolimab in advanced cancers. The library was prepared using the immunoSEQ multiplex PCR assay. The table was pulled from immuneACCESS by TCRdb, which kept in-frame rearrangements only. Such tables lose some clones; where checked, under half of the loss comes from unresolved V genes, and the rest has no known cause. Present in this sample are about 48,000 clones, 83% of which were seen just once. Of the sample, 1.2% is held by the ten largest clones. This specimen consisted of CD4+ or CD8+ T cells sorted from blood, obtained in a trial of the OX40 agonist ivuxolimab. The receptors here all came from an adult with an advanced solid tumor such as melanoma, head and neck, liver or kidney cancer.

The chain is built from TRBV5-1 and TRBJ2-3; 16 bases agree with TRBD2. V lost 0 bases to trimming and J lost 8 bases; unmatched junction nucleotides: 9. This CDR3 is built from 18 residues. Germline V CDR1 and CDR2: SGHRS, YFSETQ. CDR3 coding DNA: TGCGCCAGCAGCTTGGCCACCGGGACTAGCGGGGGGGCGGGTACGCAGTATTTT. Translation: CASSLATGTSGGAGTQYF.

The V and J genes are TRBV7-2 and TRBJ2-5, with a tentative D call TRBD2 (5 bases). Per the germline V gene, CDR1 is SGHTA and CDR2 is FQGNSA. The CDR3 consists of 17 residues. Between the trimmed V and J ends, which lost 2 bases and 5 bases, there was a span of 21 bases. The CDR3: CASSLWSVGVGGETQYF. The CDR3 DNA sequence: TGTGCCAGCAGCTTATGGTCGGTCGGGGTTGGCGGGGAGACCCAGTACTTC.

The chain combines TRBV6-5 with TRBJ1-6; D call uncertain. V lost 5 bases and J 0 bases, leaving 8 bases between the germline ends. The CDR3 loop spans 15 amino acids. Germline V lookup: CDR1 MNHEY, CDR2 SVGAGI. The CDR3 loop reads CASSIQSSYNSPLHF. CDR3 sequence (DNA): TGTGCCAGCAGTATTCAGAGCTCCTATAATTCACCCCTCCACTTT.

The rearrangement uses TRBV7-6 and TRBJ2-5; 9 bases are a match to TRBD2. Per germline, CDR1 SGHVS and CDR2 FNYEAQ. V dropped 6 bases and J dropped 4; count of bases not matched to a gene: 15. The CDR3 runs 17 residues. The CDR3 DNA reads as TGTGCCAGCAGAAAAAGGGCTAGCGGGGCCCAAGGAGAGACCCAGTACTTC. Translation: CASRKRASGAQGETQYF. Complete variable domain (other parts from reference TRBV7-6 and TRBJ2-5): GAGVSQSPRYKVTKRGQDVALRCDPISGHVSLYWYRQALGQGPEFLTYFNYEAQQDKSGLPNDRFSAERPEGSISTLTIQRTEQRDSAMYRCASRKRASGAQGETQYFGPGTRLLVL.

This sequence joins TRBV9 and TRBJ1-6, with D possibly being TRBD1 (6 bases). The length of the CDR3 is 15 residues. The germline V and J ends were trimmed by 0 bases and 8 bases, with 12 bases remaining between them. Looked up from germline, CDR1 is SGDLS and CDR2 is YYNGEE. CDR3 in DNA: TGTGCCAGCAGCGTAGGGCCAGGGGCAGATTCACCCCTCCACTTT. Its protein is CASSVGPGADSPLHF.

The chain carries TRBV7-2 and TRBJ2-7; D is unresolved. Trimming took off 3 bases at V and 1 base at J, with 4 bases between the two ends. Germline V lookup: CDR1 SGHTA, CDR2 FQGNSA. The CDR3 runs to 12 residues. This CDR3 is CASSFPSYEQYF. The CDR3 DNA follows: TGTGCCAGCAGCTTCCCTTCCTACGAGCAGTACTTC.

The V and J genes are TRBV5-1 and TRBJ1-6; D is unresolved. The V and J ends lost 0 bases and 2 bases respectively, with 6 bases between them. Germline V gene data show CDR1 as SGHRS and CDR2 as YFSETQ. The CDR3 is 15 residues long. CDR3 bases: TGCGCCAGCAGCTTGGTAGTACCCTATAATTCACCCCTCCACTTT. It encodes CASSLVVPYNSPLHF.

The chain is built from TRBV5-6 and TRBJ1-3, with D maybe TRBD1 (6 bases). V was cut by 4 bases and J by 6 bases, with 20 bases left in between. CDR3 size: 16 residues. In germline, CDR1 is SGHDT, CDR2 YYEEEE. CDR3 in amino acids: CASSAFARGRINTIYF. The CDR3 DNA reads as TGTGCCAGCAGCGCTTTCGCCAGGGGCCGAATAAACACCATATATTTT.

The chain uses TRBV6-5 and TRBJ2-7, with 8 bases matching TRBD2. Per germline, CDR1 MNHEY and CDR2 SVGAGI. The CDR3 extends over 15 amino acids. The V gene end was trimmed by 6 bases and the J gene end by 1 base; junction bases not matched to a gene: 8. CDR3 DNA sequence: TGTGCCAGCAGCGGGTTTGGCGGGGGGTCCTACGAGCAGTACTTC. This gives the protein CASSGFGGGSYEQYF.

This clone was detected only once. V and J are TRBV5-4 and TRBJ2-7; 8 nucleotides match TRBD1. Germline trimming cut 3 bases from V and 0 bases from J; bases unmatched to any gene: 5. This CDR3 is built from 15 residues. The germline gives CDR1 SGHNT, CDR2 YYREEE (reference sequence). The CDR3 nucleotides read TGTGCCAGCAGCTGGGGACAGGCACTCTCCTACGAGCAGTACTTC. It translates to CASSWGQALSYEQYF.

This clone turned up a few times. The V call is TRBV6-1, the J call TRBJ2-7; 9 nucleotides line up with TRBD1. This CDR3 comprises 13 residues. Germline CDR1 MNHNS, CDR2 SASEGT. J was trimmed by 3 bases and V by 6 bases; bases with no gene match: 3. The CDR3 spells CASRQGAHYEQYF. In nucleotides, the CDR3 is TGTGCCAGCAGACAGGGGGCGCACTACGAGCAGTACTTC.

This clone was seen more than once but under ten times. The CDR3 DNA is TGTGCCAGCAGCTATAGGCCAGGGGAGTATGGCTACACCTTC. This sequence encodes CASSYRPGEYGYTF. The V gene is TRBV7-2, the J gene TRBJ1-2, with D possibly being TRBD1 (6 bases). The CDR3 consists of 14 residues. From germline, CDR1 is SGHTA and CDR2 FQGNSA. Trimming removed 4 bases from V and 5 bases from J, with 14 bases in between.

This clone was found a few times. J is TRBJ1-2 and V is TRBV7-2, with unresolved D. V shed 10 bases and J shed 6 bases, with 18 bases lying between them. Germline values: CDR1 SGHTA, CDR2 FQGNSA. This CDR3 has 13 residues. Here the CDR3 reads CATDVELANGYTF. CDR3 bases: TGTGCCACCGACGTCGAGTTGGCTAATGGCTACACCTTC.

J is TRBJ2-2 and V is TRBV7-2; 8 positions match TRBD1. The CDR3 extends over 16 amino acids. CDR1 is SGHTA and CDR2 is FQGNSA in the germline V gene. With 3 bases clipped from V and 3 bases from J, the junction kept 6 bases outside the gene matches. CDR3: CASSLRQGADTGELFF. In DNA, the CDR3 is TGTGCCAGCAGCTTGCGTCAGGGGGCCGACACCGGGGAGCTGTTTTTT.

J is TRBJ1-3 and V is TRBV18; D gene ambiguous. Per germline, CDR1 KGHSH and CDR2 LQKENI. The germline V and J ends were trimmed by 3 bases and 0 bases, with 6 bases remaining between them. CDR3 length equals 14 residues. CDR3: CASSPTSSGNTIYF. As DNA, the CDR3 is TGTGCCAGCTCACCCACAAGCTCTGGAAACACCATATATTTT.

A single count supports this clone. As DNA, the CDR3 is TGTGCCAGCTCACACAGGGGAGGCGAGGAGCTGTTTTTT. Translated: CASSHRGGEELFF. V and J are TRBV18 and TRBJ2-2, with D possibly TRBD1 on 7 matching bases. The germline CDR1 and CDR2 sequences are KGHSH and LQKENI. The CDR3 loop spans 13 amino acids. V lost 4 bases, J lost 10 bases, and 13 bases lay in between.

The V call is TRBV5-8, the J call TRBJ1-5, with 7 positions matching TRBD1. Germline CDR1 SGHTS, CDR2 YDEGEE. The length of the CDR3 is 17 residues. The V segment lost 6 bases and the J segment 0 bases; nucleotides outside the gene matches: 12. The CDR3 here is CASTPGQELYSNQPQHF. The CDR3 DNA reads TGTGCCAGCACCCCCGGACAGGAACTTTATAGCAATCAGCCCCAGCATTTT. Full variable domain (outside the CDR3, taken from reference TRBV5-8 and TRBJ1-5): EAGVTQSPTHLIKTRGQQATLRCSPISGHTSVYWYQQALGLGLQFLLWYDEGEERNRGNFPPRFSGRQFPNYSSELNVNALELEDSALYLCASTPGQELYSNQPQHFGDGTRLSIL.

The chain links TRBV11-2 to TRBJ2-1; 14 bases map to TRBD2. The J segment lost 7 bases and the V segment lost 5 bases, leaving 7 bases of the junction unmatched. The CDR3 runs to 16 residues. The V gene's germline CDR1 is SGHAT and CDR2 FQNNGV. This CDR3 reads CASSPSRLAGGNEQFF. The CDR3 DNA sequence: TGTGCCAGCAGCCCCAGCCGACTAGCGGGGGGGAATGAGCAGTTCTTC.

This CDR3 is CASSQTGPYGYTF. DNA of the CDR3: TGTGCCAGCAGTCAGACAGGGCCTTATGGCTACACCTTC. The rearrangement joins TRBV6-8 to TRBJ1-2; 7 nucleotides line up with TRBD1. Losses at the gene ends were 5 bases for V and 5 bases for J; bases not matched to a gene: 5. The CDR3 consists of 13 residues. Germline V gene sequence: CDR1 MNHGY, CDR2 SAAAGT.

The chain recombines TRBV9 with TRBJ2-4, with D unclear. This CDR3 region has 15 residues. CDR1 is SGDLS and CDR2 is YYNGEE in the germline V gene. Trimming took off 3 bases at V and 4 bases at J, with 14 bases between the two ends. CDR3 sequence: CASSEAADSKNIQYF. Here the CDR3 DNA reads TGTGCCAGCAGCGAAGCCGCCGACTCGAAAAACATTCAGTACTTC.

The V call is TRBV27, the J call TRBJ2-1, with TRBD2 matching 11 bases. This CDR3 spans 16 amino acids. The junction had 6 bases not matched to a gene; V was cut back by 1 base and J by 7 bases. The germline V gene encodes CDR1 MNHEY and CDR2 SMNVEV (reference sequence). CDR3 sequence reads: CASSLLGSGGVNEQFF. The CDR3 DNA follows: TGTGCCAGCAGTTTATTAGGTAGCGGGGGGGTAAATGAGCAGTTCTTC.

V usage is TRBV12-1 and J usage is TRBJ1-3; the D call TRBD1 from the table was never checked on the DNA. TRBV12-1 is given as a pseudogene. The CDR3 sequence is 19 residues long. The CDR3 region has the DNA TGTGCCAGCAGCTACCAACAACATAGACAGGGACTCTCTGGAAACACCATATATTTT. The encoded protein is CASSYQQHRQGLSGNTIYF.

The chain recombines TRBV6-6 with TRBJ1-1; D gene unclear. CDR1 is MNHNY and CDR2 is SVGAGI in the germline V gene (reference sequence). Trimming took off 2 bases at V and 6 bases at J, with 4 bases between the two ends. CDR3 size: 11 residues. In DNA form, the CDR3 reads TGTGCCAGCAGTTACATGGCTGAAGCTTTCTTT. As protein: CASSYMAEAFF.

As for this clone: Other DNA sequences in the same sample also yield this CDR3. The rearrangement uses TRBV20-1 and TRBJ1-5; no clear D gene. The CDR3 consists of 11 residues. V dropped 5 bases and J dropped 1 base, with 3 bases sitting between them. In germline, CDR1 is DFQATT, CDR2 SNEGSKA (reference sequence). CDR3 region: CSAGSNQPQHF. The CDR3 DNA follows: TGCAGTGCTGGGAGCAATCAGCCCCAGCATTTT.